Below are 29 T cell receptor beta chains sequenced from a single sample in a study of T cell changes during pregnancy in multiple sclerosis. TCRdb's table, derived via immunoSEQ multiplex PCR, lists solely in-frame clones and lacks some. The table includes under 85,000 clones, about nine tenths detected once. The sequencing used peripheral blood, collected in the third trimester of pregnancy. The receptor set was obtained from a female donor with multiple sclerosis, enrolled in a pregnancy study.

This clone has just one count. The chain has TRBV7-9 and TRBJ2-7, with D hard to call. Germline loops: CDR1 SEHNR, CDR2 FQNEAQ (reference sequence). This CDR3 region has 16 residues. With 2 bases removed from V and 2 bases from J, the gap between germline ends came to 16 bases. The chain's CDR3 is CASSLNPSASTYEQYF. The DNA of the CDR3 is TGTGCCAGCAGCTTAAATCCCTCAGCTAGTACCTACGAGCAGTACTTC. The full variable domain, with the rest looked up from reference TRBV7-9 and TRBJ2-7, is DTGVSQNPRHKITKRGQNVTFRCDPISEHNRLYWYRQTLGQGPEFLTYFQNEAQLEKSRLLSDRFSAERPKGSFSTLEIQRTEQGDSAMYLCASSLNPSASTYEQYFGPGTRLTVT.

V and J are TRBV19 and TRBJ2-3, with TRBD2 identical over 15 bases. Germline V gene data show CDR1 as LNHDA and CDR2 as SQIVND (reference sequence). This CDR3 is 17 amino acids long. V shed 9 bases, J shed 4 bases, and the junction held 11 bases outside the gene matches. The CDR3 loop is CASLGLAGGGCADTQYF. The CDR3 DNA reads TGTGCCAGCCTGGGACTAGCGGGGGGTGGGTGTGCAGATACGCAGTATTTT.

The chain uses TRBV18 and TRBJ2-5; a weak D match, TRBD2 (6 bases). The CDR3 loop spans 14 amino acids. Germline values: CDR1 KGHSH, CDR2 LQKENI. Trimming took 0 bases from V and 8 from J, leaving 13 bases between them. This CDR3 is CASSPPSRRETQYF. The CDR3 nucleotides are TGTGCCAGCTCACCACCGTCTAGGAGGGAAACCCAGTACTTC.

The V gene is TRBV30, the J gene TRBJ2-1; maybe TRBD2 (6 bases). The CDR3 extends over 14 amino acids. Trimming pared 3 bases from V and 6 bases from J, leaving 15 bases between. CDR1 GTSNPN and CDR2 SVGIG come from the germline V gene (reference sequence). CDR3 residues: CAWSFSGGFNEQFF. CDR3 nucleotides: TGTGCCTGGAGCTTTTCTGGGGGGTTCAATGAGCAGTTCTTC. Using reference TRBV30 and TRBJ2-1 for the parts outside the CDR3, the full variable domain is SQTIHQWPATLVQPVGSPLSLECTVEGTSNPNLYWYRQAAGRGLQLLFYSVGIGQISSEVPQNLSASRPQDRQFILSSKKLLLSDSGFYLCAWSFSGGFNEQFFGPGTRLTVL.

This CDR3 reads CASSRRDRGTGELFF. CDR3 DNA sequence: TGTGCCAGCAGCCGCCGGGACAGGGGAACCGGGGAGCTGTTTTTT. The chain couples TRBV4-2 to TRBJ2-2, with TRBD1 matching 10 bases. The germline V gene has CDR1 LGHNA and CDR2 YNFKEQ. The CDR3 covers 15 residues. With V trimmed by 4 bases and J by 5 bases, 4 bases remained unmatched.

This rearrangement joins TRBV11-1 to TRBJ2-1; 9 bases map to TRBD2. CDR1 and CDR2 (germline): SGHAT, FQDESV (reference sequence). The CDR3 is 15 residues long. V was clipped by 3 bases and J by 5 bases; unmatched bases: 5. CDR3 region: CASSFEPSGDNEQFF. For the CDR3, the DNA is TGTGCCAGCAGCTTTGAGCCTAGCGGGGACAATGAGCAGTTCTTC.

The chain joins TRBV7-2 to TRBJ2-3; tentatively, D is TRBD1 (6 bases). Per germline, CDR1 SGHTA and CDR2 FQGNSA. V lost 3 bases and J lost 7, with 8 bases in between. The CDR3 covers 12 residues. In DNA, the CDR3 is TGTGCCAGCAGCTTCCAGGGGAATACGCAGTATTTT. Translation: CASSFQGNTQYF. The variable domain in full, with the rest retrieved from reference TRBV7-2 and TRBJ2-3, is GAGVSQSPSNKVTEKGKDVELRCDPISGHTALYWYRQSLGQGLEFLIYFQGNSAPDKSGLPSDRFSAERTGGSVSTLTIQRTQQEDSAVYLCASSFQGNTQYFGPGTRLTVL.

This clone was picked up a small number of times. The V call is TRBV10-3, the J call TRBJ1-3; no clear D. The germline V gene has CDR1 ENHRY and CDR2 SYGVKD. The germline V and J ends were trimmed by 2 bases and 5 bases, with 7 bases remaining between them. This CDR3 has 13 residues. CDR3 amino acids: CAISEGGRNTIYF. The CDR3 bases are TGTGCCATCAGTGAGGGAGGGAGAAACACCATATATTTT.

The V and J genes are TRBV7-9 and TRBJ2-1; 8 bases agree with TRBD2. The CDR3 runs 18 residues. CDR1 SEHNR and CDR2 FQNEAQ come from the germline V gene (reference sequence). Germline trimming cut 0 bases from V and 8 bases from J; bases unmatched to any gene: 15. The CDR3 DNA follows: TGTGCCAGCAGCTTAGCGGGGCTTGGGACTAGTGAATCCCATGAGCAGTTCTTC. The encoded protein is CASSLAGLGTSESHEQFF. The full variable domain, completed using reference TRBV7-9 and TRBJ2-1, is DTGVSQNPRHKITKRGQNVTFRCDPISEHNRLYWYRQTLGQGPEFLTYFQNEAQLEKSRLLSDRFSAERPKGSFSTLEIQRTEQGDSAMYLCASSLAGLGTSESHEQFFGPGTRLTVL.

The chain joins TRBV7-9 to TRBJ2-1, with a weak D call TRBD2 (5 bases). The CDR3 is 12 amino acids. Germline-derived CDR1 and CDR2 are SEHNR and FQNEAQ (reference sequence). V was clipped by 6 bases and J by 10 bases, with 13 bases between them. The CDR3 DNA reads TGTGCCAGCAGGATGGAGGCCCAAGAGCAGTTCTTC. This codes for CASRMEAQEQFF.

This chain links TRBV6-1 with TRBJ2-1, with 9 positions matching TRBD2. V lost 0 bases, J lost 9 bases, and 0 bases stayed unmatched. Germline-derived CDR1 and CDR2 are MNHNS and SASEGT. This CDR3 is built from 13 residues. CDR3: CASSEARGGEQFF. The CDR3 coding sequence is TGTGCCAGCAGTGAAGCGCGGGGGGGTGAGCAGTTCTTC.

V gene TRBV4-1 combines with J gene TRBJ2-3, with a tentative D call TRBD1 (6 bases). CDR1 is MGHRA and CDR2 is YSYEKL in the germline V gene. This CDR3 has 16 amino acids. The V gene lost 1 base and the J gene lost 0 bases, with 11 bases spanning the gap. Here the CDR3 DNA reads TGCGCCAGCAGCCAAGGGTGGACAGCTAGCACAGATACGCAGTATTTT. Protein product: CASSQGWTASTDTQYF.

J is TRBJ1-1 and V is TRBV27, with TRBD1 as a possible D gene (5 bases). CDR3 length: 14 residues. Germline V CDR1 and CDR2: MNHEY, SMNVEV (reference sequence). V was pared by 6 bases and J by 1 base, with 12 bases between. The CDR3, as DNA: TGTGCCAGCAGCGTAATGGGGGGGAACACTGAAGCTTTCTTT. Translation gives CASSVMGGNTEAFF.

The rearrangement uses TRBV12-5 and TRBJ2-7; 9 bases fit TRBD1. This CDR3 spans 14 amino acids. Trimming at V came to 1 base and at J to 7 bases, leaving 5 bases not matched to a gene. CDR1 and CDR2 (germline): LGHNT, FRNRAP. The CDR3 DNA reads TGTGCTAGTGGTTTGGAGGGACAGGGAAGGGAGCAGTACTTC. This sequence encodes CASGLEGQGREQYF.

CDR3 DNA: TGCGCCAGCAGCTTGGACACGGGGAACACTGAAGCTTTCTTT. Protein product: CASSLDTGNTEAFF. The V gene is TRBV5-1, the J gene TRBJ1-1; D unclear. Germline CDR1 SGHRS, CDR2 YFSETQ. Trimming removed 0 bases at V and 1 base at J, with 7 bases between. The CDR3 loop spans 14 amino acids.

The chain couples TRBV9 to TRBJ1-1; D uncertain. The V end was cut by 0 bases, the J end by 2 bases, with 5 bases between. There are 13 residues in the CDR3. CDR1 and CDR2 from the germline V gene are SGDLS and YYNGEE. The CDR3 loop reads CASSVAFNTEAFF. CDR3 coding DNA: TGTGCCAGCAGCGTAGCTTTCAACACTGAAGCTTTCTTT. Variable domain in full (rest from reference TRBV9 and TRBJ1-1): DSGVTQTPKHLITATGQRVTLRCSPRSGDLSVYWYQQSLDQGLQFLIQYYNGEERAKGNILERFSAQQFPDLHSELNLSSLELGDSALYFCASSVAFNTEAFFGQGTRLTVV.

The chain uses TRBV11-2 and TRBJ2-7; D not certain. This CDR3 spans 16 amino acids. Germline V gene lookup returns CDR1 SGHAT and CDR2 FQNNGV. Trimming cost V 7 bases and J 2 bases, with 21 bases left between them. CDR3 loop: CASTFSDIDTTYEQYF. CDR3 in DNA: TGTGCCAGCACCTTCTCCGATATAGATACCACCTACGAGCAGTACTTC. Combining the CDR3 with reference TRBV11-2 and TRBJ2-7 gives the whole variable domain EAGVAQSPRYKIIEKRQSVAFWCNPISGHATLYWYQQILGQGPKLLIQFQNNGVVDDSQLPKDRFSAERLKGVDSTLKIQPAKLEDSAVYLCASTFSDIDTTYEQYFGPGTRLTVT.

The V and J genes are TRBV11-2 and TRBJ2-7, with a weak D call TRBD2 (5 bases). The V gene lost 7 bases and the J gene lost 1 base, with 11 bases spanning the gap. CDR1 and CDR2 from the germline V gene are SGHAT and FQNNGV. The CDR3 runs 13 residues. The CDR3 DNA reads TGTGCCAGCACCGCCCCGGGGTCCTACGAGCAGTACTTC. It encodes CASTAPGSYEQYF.

The V and J genes are TRBV29-1 and TRBJ1-1; 7 bases align to TRBD1. Germline-derived CDR1 and CDR2 are SQVTM and ANQGSEA. The V and J ends lost 6 bases and 6 bases, in that order; junction bases with no gene match: 10. The CDR3 length is 13 residues. DNA for the CDR3: TGCAGCGTGGCCCGACAGGGCTCTGCTGAAGCTTTCTTT. Protein: CSVARQGSAEAFF.

V usage is TRBV30 and J usage is TRBJ2-7; 8 nucleotides align to TRBD2. The ends lost 4 bases at V and 4 bases at J; junction bases unmatched: 6. The CDR3 length is 13 residues. CDR1 and CDR2 from the germline V gene are GTSNPN and SVGIG (reference sequence). CDR3 amino acids: CAWTGGLGYEQYF. CDR3 sequence (DNA): TGTGCCTGGACGGGGGGGTTAGGGTACGAGCAGTACTTC.

CDR3 sequence (DNA): TGTGCCAGCAGCTTAGAAGCAGGACTCAACACTGAAGCTTTCTTT. Translated, it gives CASSLEAGLNTEAFF. J is TRBJ1-1 and V is TRBV7-6; D is unresolved. This CDR3 has 15 residues. V gave up 1 base and J gave up 2 bases, with 11 bases separating them. Germline assignment: CDR1 SGHVS and CDR2 FNYEAQ.

This chain joins TRBV5-6 and TRBJ2-3; TRBD1 matches at 8 bases. The V and J ends lost 2 bases and 11 bases, in that order; junction bases with no gene match: 1. This CDR3 contains 11 residues. The V gene's germline CDR1 is SGHDT and CDR2 YYEEEE. CDR3 DNA sequence: TGTGCCAGCAGCTTACAGGGGGGGCAGTATTTT. Residues: CASSLQGGQYF.

V gene TRBV30 combines with J gene TRBJ1-3; D gene unclear. The length of the CDR3 is 13 residues. CDR1 is GTSNPN, CDR2 SVGIG, per germline (reference sequence). V was pared by 5 bases and J by 0 bases, with 8 bases between. The CDR3: CAWLVRSGNTIYF. As DNA, the CDR3 is TGTGCCTGGTTAGTGCGCTCTGGAAACACCATATATTTT.

The chain is built from TRBV6-6 and TRBJ1-1; TRBD1 is a possible D gene (5 bases). Germline V gene data show CDR1 as MNHNY and CDR2 as SVGAGI (reference sequence). Trimming shortened V by 9 bases and J by 1 base, and 9 bases separated the two germline ends. The CDR3 length is 12 residues. The CDR3 protein is CASRRGNTEAFF. The CDR3 nucleotides read TGTGCCAGTAGAAGGGGGAACACTGAAGCTTTCTTT.

With regard to this clone: Other DNA variants within this sample encode the same CDR3. The V call is TRBV30, the J call TRBJ1-5; D might be TRBD1 (6 bases). Trimming pared 2 bases from V and 4 bases from J, leaving 9 bases between. Germline assignment: CDR1 GTSNPN and CDR2 SVGIG (reference sequence). The CDR3 totals 13 residues. In DNA, the CDR3 is TGTGCCTGGAGTACAGGGAGTAATCAGCCCCAGCATTTT. Translated: CAWSTGSNQPQHF.

This chain connects TRBV28 to TRBJ1-5; TRBD1 matches at 7 bases. The CDR3 sequence is 15 residues long. Trimming took 5 bases from V and 3 from J; bases not matched to a gene: 7. Germline loops: CDR1 MDHEN, CDR2 SYDVKM. This CDR3 is CASSRPGTVNQPQHF. The CDR3 DNA reads TGTGCCAGCAGTCGACCCGGGACAGTCAATCAGCCCCAGCATTTT.

This sequence joins TRBV2 and TRBJ1-5, with 10 nucleotides matching TRBD1. The trim removed 6 bases at V and 6 bases at J, leaving 5 bases unmatched. Germline loops: CDR1 SNHLY, CDR2 FYNNEI. This CDR3 spans 14 amino acids. The CDR3 bases are TGTGCCAGCAGCGACGGGACAGGGGTTCAGCCCCAGCATTTT. It yields the protein CASSDGTGVQPQHF.

The chain links TRBV7-9 to TRBJ2-2; possible D gene TRBD1, 5 bases. The CDR3 extends over 13 amino acids. Trimming took off 5 bases at V and 3 bases at J, with 7 bases between the two ends. Germline V gene sequence: CDR1 SEHNR, CDR2 FQNEAQ (reference sequence). The CDR3 is CASSLRDTGELFF. CDR3 DNA: TGTGCCAGCAGCCTCAGGGACACCGGGGAGCTGTTTTTT.

The chain carries TRBV4-1 and TRBJ1-2; TRBD1 matches at 12 bases. This CDR3 spans 17 amino acids. Germline CDR1 MGHRA, CDR2 YSYEKL. Losses at the gene ends were 2 bases for V and 4 bases for J; bases not matched to a gene: 8. The CDR3 bases are TGCGCCAGCAGCCAATCCCGGGACAGGGGGCTGCTCTATGGCTACACCTTC. Amino acid sequence: CASSQSRDRGLLYGYTF.